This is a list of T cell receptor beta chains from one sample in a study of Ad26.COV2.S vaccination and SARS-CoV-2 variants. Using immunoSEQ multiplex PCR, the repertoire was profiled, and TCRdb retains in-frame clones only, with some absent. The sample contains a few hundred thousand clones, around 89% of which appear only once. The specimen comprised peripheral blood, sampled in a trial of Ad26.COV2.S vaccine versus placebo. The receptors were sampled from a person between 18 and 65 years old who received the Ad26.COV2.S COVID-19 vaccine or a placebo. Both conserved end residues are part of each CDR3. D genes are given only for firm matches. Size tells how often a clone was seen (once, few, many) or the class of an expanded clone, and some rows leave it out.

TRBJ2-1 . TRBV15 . CATSWLIHNEQFF TGTGCCACCAGCTGGCTCATCCACAATGAGCAGTTCTTC
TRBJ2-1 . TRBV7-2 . CASSLVGRRTYNEQFF TGTGCCAGCAGCTTAGTAGGACGGAGGACCTACAATGAGCAGTTCTTC
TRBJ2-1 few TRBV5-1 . CASSLRVNNEQFF TGCGCCAGCAGCTTGAGAGTCAACAATGAGCAGTTCTTC
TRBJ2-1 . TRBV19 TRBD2 CASSDFSGYNEQFF TGTGCCAGTAGTGACTTTAGCGGGTACAATGAGCAGTTCTTC
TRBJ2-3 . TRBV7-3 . CASSWTDTDTQYF TGTGCCAGCAGCTGGACAGATACAGATACGCAGTATTTT
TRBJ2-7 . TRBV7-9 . CASSLGRGLASYEQYF TGTGCCAGCAGCTTAGGAAGGGGGTTAGCCTCCTACGAGCAGTACTTC
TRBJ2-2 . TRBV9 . CASSVRTGELFF TGTGCCAGCAGCGTGAGGACCGGGGAGCTGTTTTTT
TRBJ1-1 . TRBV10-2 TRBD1 CASSDLRTGVGTEAFF TGCGCCAGCAGTGACCTCCGGACAGGGGTTGGCACTGAAGCTTTCTTT
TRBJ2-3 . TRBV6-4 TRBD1 CASSETGGGVDTQYF TGTGCCAGCAGTGAAACAGGGGGCGGTGTAGATACGCAGTATTTT
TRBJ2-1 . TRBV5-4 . CASSLVLTYNEQFF TGTGCCAGCAGCTTGGTCCTTACCTACAATGAGCAGTTCTTC
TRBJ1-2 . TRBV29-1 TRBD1 CSASGTGGKEGYTF TGCAGCGCAAGCGGGACAGGGGGAAAAGAAGGCTACACCTTC
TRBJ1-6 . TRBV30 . CAWSVLGARSNSPLHF TGTGCCTGGAGTGTACTCGGGGCCAGATCTAATTCACCCCTCCACTTT
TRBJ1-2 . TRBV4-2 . CASSQGSGAGYTF TGTGCCAGCAGCCAAGGGTCGGGGGCAGGCTACACCTTC
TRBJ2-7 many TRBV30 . CAWSRGATYEQYF TGTGCCTGGAGCCGGGGGGCAACCTACGAGCAGTACTTC
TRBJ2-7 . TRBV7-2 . CASSRHGFGYEQYF TGTGCCAGCAGCCGCCATGGATTTGGATACGAGCAGTACTTC
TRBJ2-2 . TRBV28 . CASRSLEIGRGARPVTGELFF TGTGCCAGCAGATCTCTGGAGATAGGCAGGGGCGCCCGTCCTGTCACCGGGGAGCTGTTTTTT
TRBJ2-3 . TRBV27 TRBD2 CASLSLGLAGTDTQYF TGTGCCAGCCTAAGTTTAGGGCTAGCGGGCACAGATACGCAGTATTTT
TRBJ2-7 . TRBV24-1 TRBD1 CATSAQGQGGSYEQYF TGTGCCACCAGTGCGCAAGGACAGGGGGGATCCTACGAGCAGTACTTC
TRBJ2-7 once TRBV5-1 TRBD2 CASSGGTSGGANDEQYF TGCGCCAGCAGCGGAGGGACTAGCGGGGGGGCTAACGACGAGCAGTACTTC
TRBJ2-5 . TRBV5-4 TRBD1 CASSPGQALQETQYF TGTGCCAGCAGCCCGGGACAGGCGTTACAAGAGACCCAGTACTTC
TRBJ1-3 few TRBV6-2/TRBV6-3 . CASSSWRTSTGTIYF TGTGCCAGCAGTTCTTGGAGGACATCTACTGGCACCATATATTTT
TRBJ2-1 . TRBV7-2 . CASSIQEGAFNEQFF TGTGCCAGCAGCATCCAGGAGGGGGCTTTCAATGAGCAGTTCTTC
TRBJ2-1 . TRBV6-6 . CASSPFLQGLSGGEQFF TGTGCCAGCAGTCCTTTCCTACAGGGGCTCTCGGGAGGTGAGCAGTTCTTC
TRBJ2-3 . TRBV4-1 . CASRGGGTADTQYF TGCGCCAGCCGGGGCGGGGGGACAGCAGATACGCAGTATTTT
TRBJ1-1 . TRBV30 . CAWNNLAGWDTEAFF TGTGCCTGGAATAATTTGGCAGGTTGGGACACTGAAGCTTTCTTT
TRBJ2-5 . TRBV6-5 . CASTRRQNGETQYF TGTGCCAGCACCCGCCGCCAAAATGGAGAGACCCAGTACTTC